The 7 T cell receptor beta chains below come from one sample, sequenced in a study of CD8 T cells in Susac syndrome (dated by TCRdb to 2018 to 2020). The library was made by the immunoSEQ multiplex PCR assay. RNA was extracted using the RNeasy kit, and roughly 0.5 to 1 ug of the RNA was reverse transcribed with random hexamers. TCRdb trimmed the raw reads at Q25, called clones with MiXCR and kept productive beta chains. Rows merge per CDR3 protein into single entries with the most common DNA and genes. The sample table contains more than 75,000 distinct CDR3 sequences; only one count was recorded for 85% to 95% of them. The ten largest clones take up around 0.34% of the sample. Sequencing was carried out using CD8+ T cells from PBMCs. The receptor set was obtained from a human donor in good health.

DNA for the CDR3: TGCAGTGCTTGGGACAGAACAAACACCGGGGAGCTGTTTTTT. The encoded protein is CSAWDRTNTGELFF. V and J are TRBV20-1 and TRBJ2-2; 7 bases match TRBD1. V lost 5 bases to trimming and J lost 2 bases; unmatched junction nucleotides: 5. The germline V gene has CDR1 DFQATT and CDR2 SNEGSKA (reference sequence). This CDR3 has 14 residues.

This chain joins TRBV6-5 and TRBJ1-1; D gene unclear. There are 14 residues in the CDR3. CDR1 is MNHEY and CDR2 is SVGAGI in the germline V gene. V was cut by 6 bases and J by 8 bases, with 19 bases left in between. The CDR3 sequence: CASRGQRYNKEAFF. The CDR3 nucleotides are TGTGCCAGCAGGGGTCAGCGATACAACAAAGAAGCTTTCTTT.

The chain combines TRBV5-1 with TRBJ1-2; TRBD1 aligns across 7 bases. After removal of 5 bases from V and 6 bases from J, the junction contained 10 bases not matched to a gene. CDR1 is SGHRS, CDR2 YFSETQ, per germline. This CDR3 has 14 amino acids. The CDR3 nucleotides read TGCGCCAGCAGAAACCCCGACAGGGCTGATGGCTACACCTTC. This encodes CASRNPDRADGYTF. Using reference TRBV5-1 and TRBJ1-2 for the parts outside the CDR3, the full variable domain is KAGVTQTPRYLIKTRGQQVTLSCSPISGHRSVSWYQQTPGQGLQFLFEYFSETQRNKGNFPGRFSGRQFSNSRSEMNVSTLELGDSALYLCASRNPDRADGYTFGSGTRLTVV.

This rearrangement joins TRBV27 to TRBJ1-5, with TRBD1 as a possible D gene (5 bases). The ends were cut back, 8 bases at V and 1 base at J, with 12 bases in the middle. The CDR3 loop spans 14 amino acids. Germline loops: CDR1 MNHEY, CDR2 SMNVEV (reference sequence). The CDR3 bases are TGTGCCAGCGCCTGGGGGGGAAGCAATCAGCCCCAGCATTTT. Translating gives CASAWGGSNQPQHF.

The V call is TRBV13, the J call TRBJ2-3, with TRBD1 as a possible D gene (6 bases). Trimming removed 6 bases from V and 0 bases from J, with 19 bases in between. CDR1 and CDR2 from the germline V gene are PRHDT and FYEKMQ (reference sequence). The CDR3 covers 17 residues. The CDR3 region is CASSPERGFSSTDTQYF. CDR3 coding DNA: TGTGCCAGCAGTCCAGAGAGGGGGTTTAGCAGCACAGATACGCAGTATTTT.

The chain carries TRBV6-2 or TRBV6-3 and TRBJ1-4; D is unclear. V lost 2 bases to trimming and J lost 7 bases, with 8 bases between them. Germline CDR1 reads MNHEY; CDR2 reads SVGEGT. The CDR3 loop spans 13 amino acids. The CDR3 spells CASSYGVFEKLFF. The CDR3 DNA reads as TGTGCCAGCAGTTACGGGGTATTTGAAAAACTGTTTTTT.

As to this clonotype: The DNA is left out, because the CDR3 cannot be placed on it with certainty; the CDR3 is given as TCRdb lists it. The rearrangement joins TRBV13 to TRBJ2-6; the table's TRBD2 call for D was not verified on the DNA. 15 amino acids form the CDR3, both terminal residues included. The germline gives CDR1 PRHDT, CDR2 FYEKMQ (reference sequence). Here the CDR3 reads CASSLVGGGANVLIF.